The rows below give T cell receptor beta chains drawn from one sample of a study of blood T cell repertoires in COVID-19. Clones were read by immunoSEQ multiplex PCR, and TCRdb kept only the in-frame ones, dropping some. The sample consists of about 130,000 clones, about four fifths of them appearing once. The sequencing input was peripheral blood. The receptors were gathered from a woman aged 55-70 years with acute or convalescent COVID-19. CDR3s include the opening cysteine and the closing phenylalanine or tryptophan. The D gene is left open where the match is weak. The size entry is marked missing in some rows and otherwise reads once, few, many or a size class.

clone_size: few; cdr3_length: 14; d_call: TRBD1; j_call: TRBJ1-5; v_call: TRBV9; cdr3_aa: CASSRQGMYQPQHF; cdr3_nt: TGTGCCAGCAGTAGACAGGGAATGTATCAGCCCCAGCATTTT
clone_size: NA; cdr3_length: 16; d_call: NA; j_call: TRBJ2-3; v_call: TRBV5-1; cdr3_aa: CASSSGGSTSTDTQYF; cdr3_nt: TGCGCCAGCAGCTCGGGGGGCTCGACTAGCACAGATACGCAGTATTTT
clone_size: NA; cdr3_length: 16; d_call: NA; j_call: TRBJ2-1; v_call: TRBV7-3; cdr3_aa: CASSLIARGAYNEQFF; cdr3_nt: TGTGCCAGCAGCTTAATAGCCAGGGGTGCCTACAATGAGCAGTTCTTC
clone_size: NA; cdr3_length: 13; d_call: NA; j_call: TRBJ1-1; v_call: TRBV12-3/TRBV12-4; cdr3_aa: CASQRGGVTEAFF; cdr3_nt: TGTGCCAGTCAAAGGGGCGGAGTCACTGAAGCTTTCTTT
clone_size: few; cdr3_length: 14; d_call: TRBD1; j_call: TRBJ1-2; v_call: TRBV6-6; cdr3_aa: CASGIGQGGYGYTF; cdr3_nt: TGTGCCAGTGGGATAGGACAGGGAGGTTATGGCTACACCTTC
clone_size: NA; cdr3_length: 14; d_call: NA; j_call: TRBJ2-1; v_call: TRBV5-1; cdr3_aa: CASSSTGTYNEQFF; cdr3_nt: TGCGCCAGCAGCTCCACAGGGACCTACAATGAGCAGTTCTTC
clone_size: few; cdr3_length: 17; d_call: NA; j_call: TRBJ1-2; v_call: TRBV5-1; cdr3_aa: CASSLDIWRRSSYGYTF; cdr3_nt: TGCGCCAGCAGCTTGGATATCTGGAGGCGCAGCTCGTATGGCTACACCTTC
clone_size: NA; cdr3_length: 15; d_call: NA; j_call: TRBJ2-5; v_call: TRBV19; cdr3_aa: CASSMLGTLSETQYF; cdr3_nt: TGTGCCAGTAGTATGTTGGGCACCTTGAGCGAGACCCAGTACTTC
clone_size: NA; cdr3_length: 13; d_call: NA; j_call: TRBJ1-1; v_call: TRBV7-8; cdr3_aa: CASSHGGNTEAFF; cdr3_nt: TGTGCCAGCAGCCATGGAGGAAACACTGAAGCTTTCTTT
clone_size: NA; cdr3_length: 13; d_call: NA; j_call: TRBJ1-2; v_call: TRBV19; cdr3_aa: CASSIDGARGYTF; cdr3_nt: TGTGCCAGTAGTATAGATGGGGCGCGGGGCTACACCTTC
clone_size: NA; cdr3_length: 15; d_call: NA; j_call: TRBJ2-1; v_call: TRBV5-1; cdr3_aa: CASSLVGAGGSEQFF; cdr3_nt: TGCGCCAGCAGCTTGGTCGGGGCAGGGGGGAGTGAGCAGTTCTTC
clone_size: NA; cdr3_length: 13; d_call: NA; j_call: TRBJ2-5; v_call: TRBV29-1; cdr3_aa: CSVAKGLGETQYF; cdr3_nt: TGCAGCGTTGCTAAGGGGCTTGGAGAGACCCAGTACTTC
clone_size: NA; cdr3_length: 14; d_call: TRBD2; j_call: TRBJ2-5; v_call: TRBV2; cdr3_aa: CASISGGYRETQYF; cdr3_nt: TGTGCCAGCATAAGCGGGGGCTACAGAGAGACCCAGTACTTC
clone_size: NA; cdr3_length: 11; d_call: NA; j_call: TRBJ2-1; v_call: TRBV29-1; cdr3_aa: CSVGGPNEQFF; cdr3_nt: TGCAGCGTGGGGGGACCCAATGAGCAGTTCTTC
clone_size: NA; cdr3_length: 17; d_call: TRBD1; j_call: TRBJ1-2; v_call: TRBV24-1; cdr3_aa: CATSPGTDTPPNYGYTF; cdr3_nt: TGTGCCACCAGTCCAGGGACAGACACGCCACCTAACTATGGCTACACCTTC
clone_size: NA; cdr3_length: 12; d_call: NA; j_call: TRBJ1-4; v_call: TRBV7-9; cdr3_aa: CASSLEKAKLFF; cdr3_nt: TGTGCCAGCAGCCTGGAGAAAGCAAAACTGTTTTTT
clone_size: NA; cdr3_length: 15; d_call: TRBD1; j_call: TRBJ1-2; v_call: TRBV5-1; cdr3_aa: CASHHGQASTYGYTF; cdr3_nt: TGCGCCAGCCACCACGGACAGGCATCAACCTATGGCTACACCTTC
clone_size: NA; cdr3_length: 14; d_call: TRBD1; j_call: TRBJ1-1; v_call: TRBV3-1/TRBV3-2; cdr3_aa: CASSYLTGGTEAFF; cdr3_nt: TGTGCCAGCAGCTATCTAACAGGGGGAACTGAAGCTTTCTTT
clone_size: once; cdr3_length: 15; d_call: NA; j_call: TRBJ1-2; v_call: TRBV6-5; cdr3_aa: CASSYSGPRPDGYTF; cdr3_nt: TGTGCCAGCAGTTACTCGGGCCCACGACCGGATGGCTACACCTTC
clone_size: NA; cdr3_length: 15; d_call: TRBD1; j_call: TRBJ1-1; v_call: TRBV19; cdr3_aa: CASSLPGQGATEAFF; cdr3_nt: TGTGCCAGTAGTCTTCCGGGACAGGGGGCGACTGAAGCTTTCTTT
clone_size: NA; cdr3_length: 13; d_call: NA; j_call: TRBJ1-2; v_call: TRBV5-1; cdr3_aa: CASSLVGYSSYTF; cdr3_nt: TGCGCCAGCAGCTTGGTGGGCTATTCAAGCTACACCTTC
clone_size: few; cdr3_length: 12; d_call: NA; j_call: TRBJ1-5; v_call: TRBV25-1; cdr3_aa: CASSDLNQPQHF; cdr3_nt: TGTGCCAGCAGTGATCTGAATCAGCCCCAGCATTTT
clone_size: NA; cdr3_length: 15; d_call: NA; j_call: TRBJ2-7; v_call: TRBV24-1; cdr3_aa: CATSDFIGDLDEQYF; cdr3_nt: TGTGCCACCAGTGATTTTATAGGGGATCTGGACGAGCAGTACTTC
clone_size: NA; cdr3_length: 14; d_call: TRBD1; j_call: TRBJ2-1; v_call: TRBV5-1; cdr3_aa: CASRTGLFYNEQFF; cdr3_nt: TGCGCCAGTCGGACAGGATTATTCTACAATGAGCAGTTCTTC
clone_size: once; cdr3_length: 13; d_call: NA; j_call: TRBJ1-2; v_call: TRBV10-2; cdr3_aa: CASSDTGYYGYTF; cdr3_nt: TGCGCCAGCAGTGATACGGGTTACTATGGCTACACCTTC